A single T cell receptor beta chain is shown here with its context. Authors' data handling: Amplification of reference gene primers provided the estimated nucleated cell counts. Assay used: immunoSEQ multiplex PCR; TCRdb lists only in-frame clones, some missing. V and J calls plus clone size are reproduced from that table; the DNA served to infer D and trimming. Of around 60,000 clones in the sample, 74% were seen once. These data are taken from a study of blood T cell repertoires in COVID-19. Turning to the study itself: Researchers got acute and convalescent COVID-19 samples from the United States, Italy and Spain. Sample material is recorded as cDNA or gDNA derived from T cells, B-cell-depleted T cells, or PBMCs.

CDR1 and CDR2 from the germline V gene are LGHNA and YNFKEQ. The V end was cut by 0 bases, the J end by 4 bases, with 15 bases between. The CDR3 has 16 residues. The chain links TRBV4-2 to TRBJ1-2, with a possible D match to TRBD1 (5 bases). The sequence came from a woman of 80 years or more with acute or convalescent COVID-19. Sample: peripheral blood. This CDR3 is CASSQDRGFSGYGYTF. The CDR3 DNA follows: TGTGCCAGCAGCCAAGATAGGGGCTTCTCGGGCTATGGCTACACCTTC.